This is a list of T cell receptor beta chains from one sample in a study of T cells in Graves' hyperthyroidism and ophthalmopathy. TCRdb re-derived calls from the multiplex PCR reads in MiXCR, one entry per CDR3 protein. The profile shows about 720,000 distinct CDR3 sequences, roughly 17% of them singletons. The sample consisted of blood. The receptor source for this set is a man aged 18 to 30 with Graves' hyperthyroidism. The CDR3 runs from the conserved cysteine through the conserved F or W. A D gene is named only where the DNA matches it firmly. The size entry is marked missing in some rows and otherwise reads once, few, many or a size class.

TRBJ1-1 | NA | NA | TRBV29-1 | TGCAGCTGGCAGGGGAACACTGAAGCTTTCTTT | CSWQGNTEAFF
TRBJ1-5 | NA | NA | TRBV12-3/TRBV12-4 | TGTGCCAGCAGTTTTGGCAGCTATAGCGATCAGCCCCAGCATTTT | CASSFGSYSDQPQHF
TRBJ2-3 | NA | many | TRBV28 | TGTGCCAGCAGTTCCAACGGGGGAGGAAGCACAGATACGCAGTATTTT | CASSSNGGGSTDTQYF
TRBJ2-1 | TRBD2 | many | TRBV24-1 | TGTGCCACCAGTGATTCCCAACTAGCGGGGGCCTACAATGAGCAGTTCTTC | CATSDSQLAGAYNEQFF
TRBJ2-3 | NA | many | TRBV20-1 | TGCAGTGCTAGCCCGGGACGCCTCAGACATACGCAGTATTTT | CSASPGRLRHTQYF
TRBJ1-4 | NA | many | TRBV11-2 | TGTGCCAGCAAACCCACCGCGGAGCTTAATGAAAAACTGTTTTTT | CASKPTAELNEKLFF
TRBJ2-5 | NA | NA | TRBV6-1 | TGTGCCAGCAGTCTAAGGGATGGAGAGACCCAGTACTTC | CASSLRDGETQYF
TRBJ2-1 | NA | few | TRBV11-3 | TGTGCCAGCAGCTTATGGTGGGGCCCAGATTCGGAGCAGTTCTTC | CASSLWWGPDSEQFF
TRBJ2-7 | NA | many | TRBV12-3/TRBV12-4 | TGTGCCAGCAGCGACGACACTTTCGAGCAGTACTTC | CASSDDTFEQYF
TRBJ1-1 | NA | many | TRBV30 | TGTGCCTGGACTTGGGCCATGAACACTGAAGCTTTCTTT | CAWTWAMNTEAFF
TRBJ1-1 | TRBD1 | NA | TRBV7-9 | TGTGCCAGCAGCCATAACAGGGGTGGTACTGAAGCTTTCTTT | CASSHNRGGTEAFF
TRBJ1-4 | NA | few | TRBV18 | TGTGCCAGCTCGGGACCAACGCCCGATACAACTAATGAAAAACTGTTTTTT | CASSGPTPDTTNEKLFF
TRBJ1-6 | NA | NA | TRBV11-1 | TGTGCCAGCAGCTTACTCGCGGAGAATTCACCCCTCCACTTT | CASSLLAENSPLHF
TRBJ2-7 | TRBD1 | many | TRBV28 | TGTGCCACCGGACAGGGGGCGCCGTACGAGCAGTACTTC | CATGQGAPYEQYF
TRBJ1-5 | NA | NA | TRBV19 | TGTGCCAGTAGTATGGGCGGCCGCAGCAATCAGCCCCAGCATTTT | CASSMGGRSNQPQHF
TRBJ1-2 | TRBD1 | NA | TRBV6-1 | TGTGCCAGCAGTCTCAACCCCACAGGGGATGGCTACACCTTC | CASSLNPTGDGYTF
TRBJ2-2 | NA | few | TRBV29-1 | TGCAGCGTTGTTGGCGTCAACACCGGGGAGCTGTTTTTT | CSVVGVNTGELFF
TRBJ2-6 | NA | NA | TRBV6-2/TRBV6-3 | TGTGTCAGCAAGAGGCAGAGCTCTGGGGCCAACGTCCTGACTTTC | CVSKRQSSGANVLTF
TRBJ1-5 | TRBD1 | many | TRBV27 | TGTGCCAGCAGTGGCGGGACAGGTAATCAGCCCCAGCATTTT | CASSGGTGNQPQHF
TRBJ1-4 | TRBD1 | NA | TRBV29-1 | TGCAGCGTTGGGACAGGGGGTGAAAAACTGTTTTTT | CSVGTGGEKLFF
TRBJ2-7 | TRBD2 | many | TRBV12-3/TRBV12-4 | TGTGCCAGCAGCCTAGCGGGAGGGCTAGTCGAGCAGTACTTC | CASSLAGGLVEQYF
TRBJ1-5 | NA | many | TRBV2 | TGTGCCAGCAGCGAATCGCAGGGCGTTCAGCCCCAGCATTTT | CASSESQGVQPQHF
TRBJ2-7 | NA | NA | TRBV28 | TGTGCCAGCAATCTCGATCCCCGGACATCCTCCTACGAGCAGTACTTC | CASNLDPRTSSYEQYF
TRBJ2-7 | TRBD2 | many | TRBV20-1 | TGCAGTGCCAGGCAAGGACTAGCGGGAGTCGAGCAGTACTTC | CSARQGLAGVEQYF
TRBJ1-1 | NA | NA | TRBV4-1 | TGCGCCAGCCTGCCGATCCCAGGGATGAACACTGAAGCTTTCTTT | CASLPIPGMNTEAFF
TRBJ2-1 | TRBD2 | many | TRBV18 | TGTGCCAGCTCACCAGTGACTAGCGATCTTGGTGAGCAGTTCTTC | CASSPVTSDLGEQFF
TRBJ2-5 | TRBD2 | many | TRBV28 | TGTGCCAGCAGTCCCCTAGCGGGAGTCCGAGAGACCCAGTACTTC | CASSPLAGVRETQYF
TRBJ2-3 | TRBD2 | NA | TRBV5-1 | TGCGCCAGCAGCCAGCCGGGAGGACCCCATACGCAGTATTTT | CASSQPGGPHTQYF
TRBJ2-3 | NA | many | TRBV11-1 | TGTGCCAGCAGCTTATTAAGAGGAGCAGATACGCAGTATTTT | CASSLLRGADTQYF
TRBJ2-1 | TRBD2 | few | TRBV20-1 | TGCAGTGCTAGAGCATCCTCTGGGCTAGCGGGGAATGAGCAGTTCTTC | CSARASSGLAGNEQFF
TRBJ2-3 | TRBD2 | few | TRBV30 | TGTGCCTGGAGTGACGGGGCGGGAGGATCAGATACGCAGTATTTT | CAWSDGAGGSDTQYF
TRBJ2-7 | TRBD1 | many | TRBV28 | TGTGCCAGCAGTTTACTAAGGGGCCTAGGGGGCGCATCCGAGCAGTACTTC | CASSLLRGLGGASEQYF
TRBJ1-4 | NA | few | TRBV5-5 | TGTGCCAGCAGCTTATCGGCCCACTCTAATGAAAAACTGTTTTTT | CASSLSAHSNEKLFF
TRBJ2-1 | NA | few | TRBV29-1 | TGCAGCGTTGAGGAGGTGGCCTACAATGAGCAGTTCTTC | CSVEEVAYNEQFF
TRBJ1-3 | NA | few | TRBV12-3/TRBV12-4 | TGTGCCAGTAGAGGTGACCGAAACACCATATATTTT | CASRGDRNTIYF
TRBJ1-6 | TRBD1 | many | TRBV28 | TGTGCCAGCAGCTACACAGGGGCGGATAATTCACCCCTCCACTTT | CASSYTGADNSPLHF
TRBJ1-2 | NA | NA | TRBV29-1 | TGCAGCGTTGAAGATCGCGGGCAGGGGAGTAATGGCTACACCTTC | CSVEDRGQGSNGYTF
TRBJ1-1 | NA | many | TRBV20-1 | TGCAGTACCGCGAAGGGGGTAGTGGCTTTCTTT | CSTAKGVVAFF
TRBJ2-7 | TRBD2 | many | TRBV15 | TGTGCCACAAGTAGCGGGAGAGTCAACGAGCAGTACTTC | CATSSGRVNEQYF
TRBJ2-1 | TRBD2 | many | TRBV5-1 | TGCGCCAGCAGCTTGGGCCTAGCGGGACGGGGTGAGCAGTTCTTC | CASSLGLAGRGEQFF
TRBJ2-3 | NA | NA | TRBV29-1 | TGCAGCGTCTCAGGGGTCCCCACCACAGATACGCAGTATTTT | CSVSGVPTTDTQYF
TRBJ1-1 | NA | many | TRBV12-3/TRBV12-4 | TGTGCCAGCAGTTTTTCAGGCTACACTGAAGCTTTCTTT | CASSFSGYTEAFF
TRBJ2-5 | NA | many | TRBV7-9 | TGTGCCAGCAGCTTAGTCGGAGTGAGGGAAGAGACCCAGTACTTC | CASSLVGVREETQYF
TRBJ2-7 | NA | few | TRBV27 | TGTGCCAGCAGTTTAACCTACCGGGACTTGCAGTACTTC | CASSLTYRDLQYF
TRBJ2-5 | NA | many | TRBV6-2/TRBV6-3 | TGTGCCAGCAGTTACTACGGTCCGGGGGCCCAGTACTTC | CASSYYGPGAQYF
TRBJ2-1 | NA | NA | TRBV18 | TGTGCCAGCTCACCACGTCTAGCGACCGGCTACAATGAGCAGTTCTTC | CASSPRLATGYNEQFF
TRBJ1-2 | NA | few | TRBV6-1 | TGTGCCAGCAGTGAAGAGGGAGGATTCGGCAACTATGGCTACACCTTC | CASSEEGGFGNYGYTF
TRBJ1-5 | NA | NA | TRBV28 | TGTGCCAGCAGTTTATTTGGGGGAAGGTATCAGCCCCAGCATTTT | CASSLFGGRYQPQHF
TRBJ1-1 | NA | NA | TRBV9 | TGTGCCAGCAGCGTAGATCAGGCTGGCACTGAAGCTTTCTTT | CASSVDQAGTEAFF
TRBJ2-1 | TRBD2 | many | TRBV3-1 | TGTGCCAGCAGCTTAGCGGGCCGACCCAATGAGCAGTTCTTC | CASSLAGRPNEQFF